This entry features one T cell receptor (beta chain) sequence. Sequencing used immunoSEQ multiplex PCR; TCRdb keeps in-frame clones, though not all of them. The data show tens of thousands of clones, with 90% seen just once and under 3.5% held by the top ten. Trimming shortened V by 6 bases and J by 5 bases, and 23 bases separated the two germline ends. Germline V CDR1 and CDR2: SGHKS, YYEKEE (reference sequence). The CDR3 runs 16 residues. This entry is derived from a study of T cell changes during pregnancy in multiple sclerosis. The genes are TRBV5-5 and TRBJ1-2; TRBD1 might be the D (5 bases). This material consisted of CD8+ T cells from peripheral blood mononuclear cells, taken before pregnancy. The TCR originated in a female donor with multiple sclerosis, enrolled in a pregnancy study. CDR3 amino acids: CASTSQGGPGSYGYTF. CDR3 sequence (DNA): TGTGCCAGCACCTCCCAGGGAGGGCCGGGATCTTATGGCTACACCTTC.